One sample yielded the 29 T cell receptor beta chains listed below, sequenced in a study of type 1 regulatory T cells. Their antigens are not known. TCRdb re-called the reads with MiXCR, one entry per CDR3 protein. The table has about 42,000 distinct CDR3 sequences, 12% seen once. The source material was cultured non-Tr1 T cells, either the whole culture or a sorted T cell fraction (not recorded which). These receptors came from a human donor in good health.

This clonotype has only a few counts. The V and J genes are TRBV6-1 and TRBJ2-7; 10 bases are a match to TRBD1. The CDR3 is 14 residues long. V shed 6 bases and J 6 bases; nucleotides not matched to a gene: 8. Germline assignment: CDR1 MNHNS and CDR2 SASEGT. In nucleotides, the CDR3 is TGTGCCAGCAGGGCGCGGGACAGGGGAGGCGAGCAGTACTTC. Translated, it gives CASRARDRGGEQYF.

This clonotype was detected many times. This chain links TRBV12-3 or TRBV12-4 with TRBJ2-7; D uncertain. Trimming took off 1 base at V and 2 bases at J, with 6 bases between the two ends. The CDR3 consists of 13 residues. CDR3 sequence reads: CASSLEHPYEQYF. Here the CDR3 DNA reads TGTGCCAGCAGTTTAGAACATCCCTACGAGCAGTACTTC.

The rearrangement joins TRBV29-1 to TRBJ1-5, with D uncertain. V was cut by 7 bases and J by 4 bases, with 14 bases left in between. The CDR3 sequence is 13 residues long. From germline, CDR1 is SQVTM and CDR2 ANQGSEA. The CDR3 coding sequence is TGCAGCGCTGCCACGCAGGTTAATCAGCCCCAGCATTTT. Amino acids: CSAATQVNQPQHF.

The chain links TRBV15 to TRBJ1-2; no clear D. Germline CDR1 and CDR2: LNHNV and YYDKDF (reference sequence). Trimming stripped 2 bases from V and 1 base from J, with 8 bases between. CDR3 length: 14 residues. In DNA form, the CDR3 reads TGTGCCACCAGCAGACGGGCCGGTAACTATGGCTACACCTTC. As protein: CATSRRAGNYGYTF.

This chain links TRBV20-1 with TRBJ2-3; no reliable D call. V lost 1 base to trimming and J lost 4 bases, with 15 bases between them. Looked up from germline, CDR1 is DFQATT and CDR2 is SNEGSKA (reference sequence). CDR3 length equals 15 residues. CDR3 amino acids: CSARVARMSADTQYF. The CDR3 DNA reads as TGCAGTGCTAGAGTGGCCAGGATGTCCGCAGATACGCAGTATTTT.

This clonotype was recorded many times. The CDR3 is CSVGTGTRGTEAFF. In DNA form, the CDR3 reads TGCAGCGTTGGTACCGGGACAAGGGGGACTGAAGCTTTCTTT. V gene TRBV29-1 combines with J gene TRBJ1-1, with D perhaps matching TRBD1 (6 bases). CDR3 length equals 14 residues. CDR1 is SQVTM, CDR2 ANQGSEA, per germline. The ends were cut back, 4 bases at V and 5 bases at J, with 17 bases in the middle. Full variable domain (missing parts from reference TRBV29-1 and TRBJ1-1): SAVISQKPSRDICQRGTSLTIQCQVDSQVTMMFWYRQQPGQSLTLIATANQGSEATYESGFVIDKFPISRPNLTFSTLTVSNMSPEDSSIYLCSVGTGTRGTEAFFGQGTRLTVV.

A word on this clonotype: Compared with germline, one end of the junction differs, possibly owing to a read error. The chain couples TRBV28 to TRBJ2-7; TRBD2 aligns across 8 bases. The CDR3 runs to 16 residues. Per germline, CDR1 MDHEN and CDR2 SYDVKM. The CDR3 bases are TGTGCCAGCAGGGGGGGGCTAGCGGGCACTCCCTACGAGCGGTACTTC. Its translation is CASRGGLAGTPYERYF. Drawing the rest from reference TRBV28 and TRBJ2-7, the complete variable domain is DVKVTQSSRYLVKRTGEKVFLECVQDMDHENMFWYRQDPGLGLRLIYFSYDVKMKEKGDIPEGYSVSREKKERFSLILESASTNQTSMYLCASRGGLAGTPYERYFGPGTRLTVT.

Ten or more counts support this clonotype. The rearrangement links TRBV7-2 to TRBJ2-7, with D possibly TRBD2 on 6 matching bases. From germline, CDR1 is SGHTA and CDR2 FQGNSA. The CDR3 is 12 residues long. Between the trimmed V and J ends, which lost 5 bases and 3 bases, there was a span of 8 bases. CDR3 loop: CASSRGSYEQYF. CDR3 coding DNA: TGTGCCAGCAGCCGGGGGAGCTACGAGCAGTACTTC.

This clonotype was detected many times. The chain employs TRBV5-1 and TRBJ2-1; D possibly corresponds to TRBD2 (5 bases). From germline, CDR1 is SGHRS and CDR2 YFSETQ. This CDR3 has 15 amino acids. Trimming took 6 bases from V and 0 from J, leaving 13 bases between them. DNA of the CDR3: TGCGCCAGCACCTTAGCGCAAAGCTCCTACAATGAGCAGTTCTTC. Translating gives CASTLAQSSYNEQFF. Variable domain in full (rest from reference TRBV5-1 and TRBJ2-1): KAGVTQTPRYLIKTRGQQVTLSCSPISGHRSVSWYQQTPGQGLQFLFEYFSETQRNKGNFPGRFSGRQFSNSRSEMNVSTLELGDSALYLCASTLAQSSYNEQFFGPGTRLTVL.

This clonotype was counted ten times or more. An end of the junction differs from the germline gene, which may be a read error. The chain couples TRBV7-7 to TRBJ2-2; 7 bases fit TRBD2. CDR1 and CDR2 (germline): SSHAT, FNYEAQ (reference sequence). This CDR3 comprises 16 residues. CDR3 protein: CASSLRLAPNTGELFF. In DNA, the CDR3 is TGTGCTAGCAGTCTAAGACTAGCTCCTAACACCGGGGAGCTGTTTTTT. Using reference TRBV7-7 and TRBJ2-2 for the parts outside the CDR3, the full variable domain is GAGVSQSPRYKVTKRGQDVTLRCDPISSHATLYWYQQALGQGPEFLTYFNYEAQPDKSGLPSDRFSAERPEGSISTLTIQRTEQRDSAMYRCASSLRLAPNTGELFFGEGSRLTVL.

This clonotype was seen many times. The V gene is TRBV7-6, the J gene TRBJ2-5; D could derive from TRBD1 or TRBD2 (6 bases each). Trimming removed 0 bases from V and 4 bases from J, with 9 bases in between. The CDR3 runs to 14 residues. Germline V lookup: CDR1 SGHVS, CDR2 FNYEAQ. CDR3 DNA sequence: TGTGCCAGCAGCTTAGCCGGGGGCCGAGAGACCCAGTACTTC. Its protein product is CASSLAGGRETQYF.

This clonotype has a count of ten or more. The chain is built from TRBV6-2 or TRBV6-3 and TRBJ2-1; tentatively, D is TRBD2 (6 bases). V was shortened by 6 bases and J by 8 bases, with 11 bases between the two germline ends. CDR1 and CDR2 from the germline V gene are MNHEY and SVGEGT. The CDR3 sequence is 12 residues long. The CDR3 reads CASRNPGDEQFF. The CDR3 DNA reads TGTGCCAGCAGAAATCCGGGAGATGAGCAGTTCTTC.

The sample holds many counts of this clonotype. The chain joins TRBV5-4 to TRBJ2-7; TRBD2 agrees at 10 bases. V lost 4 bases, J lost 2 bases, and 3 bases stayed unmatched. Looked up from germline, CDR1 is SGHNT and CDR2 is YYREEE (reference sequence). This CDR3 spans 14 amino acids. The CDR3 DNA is TGTGCCAGCAGCAAAGCGGGAGGGGCCTACGAGCAGTACTTC. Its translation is CASSKAGGAYEQYF.

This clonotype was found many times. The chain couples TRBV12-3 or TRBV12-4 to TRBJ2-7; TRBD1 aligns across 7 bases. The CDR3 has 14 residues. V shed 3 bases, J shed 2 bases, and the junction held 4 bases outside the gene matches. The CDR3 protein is CASSFGQATYEQYF. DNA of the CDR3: TGTGCCAGCAGTTTTGGACAGGCTACCTACGAGCAGTACTTC.

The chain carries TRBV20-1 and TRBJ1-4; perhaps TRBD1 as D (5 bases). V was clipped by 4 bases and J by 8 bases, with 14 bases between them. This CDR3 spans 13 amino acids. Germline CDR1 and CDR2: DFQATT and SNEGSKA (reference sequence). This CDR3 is CSAIREYGEKLFF. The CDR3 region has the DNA TGCAGTGCTATCAGGGAGTATGGGGAAAAACTGTTTTTT.

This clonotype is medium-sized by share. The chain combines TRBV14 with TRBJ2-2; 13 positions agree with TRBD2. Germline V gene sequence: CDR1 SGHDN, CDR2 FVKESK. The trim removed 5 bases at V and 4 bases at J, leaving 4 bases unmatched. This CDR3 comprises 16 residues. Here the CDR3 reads CASSYGLAGVTGELFF. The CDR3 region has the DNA TGTGCCAGCAGCTATGGACTAGCGGGAGTCACCGGGGAGCTGTTTTTT.

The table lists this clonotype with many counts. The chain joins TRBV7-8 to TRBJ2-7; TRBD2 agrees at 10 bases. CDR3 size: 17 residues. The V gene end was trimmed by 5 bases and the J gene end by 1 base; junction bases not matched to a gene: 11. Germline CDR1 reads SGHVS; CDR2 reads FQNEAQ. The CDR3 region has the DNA TGTGCCAGCAGCGAGATACTCCTAGCGGGAGAGTCCTACGAGCAGTACTTC. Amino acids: CASSEILLAGESYEQYF. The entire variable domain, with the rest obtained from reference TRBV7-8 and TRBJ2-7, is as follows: GAGVSQSPRYKVAKRGQDVALRCDPISGHVSLFWYQQALGQGPEFLTYFQNEAQLDKSGLPSDRFFAERPEGSVSTLKIQRTQQEDSAVYLCASSEILLAGESYEQYFGPGTRLTVT.

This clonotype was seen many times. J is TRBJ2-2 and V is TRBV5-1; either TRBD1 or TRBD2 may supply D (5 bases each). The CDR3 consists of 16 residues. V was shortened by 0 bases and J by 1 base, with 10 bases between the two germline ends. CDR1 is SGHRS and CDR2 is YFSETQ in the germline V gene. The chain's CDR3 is CASSLESGQNTGELFF. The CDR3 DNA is TGCGCCAGCAGCTTGGAATCGGGGCAGAACACCGGGGAGCTGTTTTTT.

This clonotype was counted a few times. CDR3 residues: CASSSGGSYTEAFF. CDR3 in DNA: TGTGCCAGCAGTTCAGGGGGGAGTTACACTGAAGCTTTCTTT. The V and J genes are TRBV28 and TRBJ1-1; 7 positions agree with TRBD1. Germline CDR1 MDHEN, CDR2 SYDVKM. The CDR3 sequence is 14 residues long. V dropped 4 bases and J dropped 3; count of bases not matched to a gene: 5.

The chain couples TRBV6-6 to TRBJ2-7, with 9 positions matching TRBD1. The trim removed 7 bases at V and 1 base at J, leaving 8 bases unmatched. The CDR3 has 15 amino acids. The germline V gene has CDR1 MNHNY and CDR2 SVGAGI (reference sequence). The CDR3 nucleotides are TGTGCCAGCACCCAAGGGACAGGGAAGTCCTACGAGCAGTACTTC. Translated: CASTQGTGKSYEQYF.

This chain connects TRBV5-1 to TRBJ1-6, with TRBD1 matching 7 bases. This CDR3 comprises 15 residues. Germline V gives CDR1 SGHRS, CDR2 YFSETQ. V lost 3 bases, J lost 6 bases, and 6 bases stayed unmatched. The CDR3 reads CASSSLTGSNSPLHF. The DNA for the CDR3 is TGCGCCAGCAGCTCGTTGACAGGGAGTAATTCACCCCTCCACTTT.

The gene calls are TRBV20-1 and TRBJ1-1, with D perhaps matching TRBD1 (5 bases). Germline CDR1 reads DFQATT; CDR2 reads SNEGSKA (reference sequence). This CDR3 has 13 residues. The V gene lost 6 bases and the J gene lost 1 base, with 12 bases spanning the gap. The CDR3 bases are TGCAGTGCCTTACAGGAGACGAACACTGAAGCTTTCTTT. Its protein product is CSALQETNTEAFF.

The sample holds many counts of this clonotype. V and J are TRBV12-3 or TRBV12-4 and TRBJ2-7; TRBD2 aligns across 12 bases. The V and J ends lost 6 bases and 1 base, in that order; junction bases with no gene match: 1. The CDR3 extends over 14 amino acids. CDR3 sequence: CASRLAGGSYEQYF. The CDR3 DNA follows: TGTGCCAGCAGACTAGCGGGAGGTTCCTACGAGCAGTACTTC.

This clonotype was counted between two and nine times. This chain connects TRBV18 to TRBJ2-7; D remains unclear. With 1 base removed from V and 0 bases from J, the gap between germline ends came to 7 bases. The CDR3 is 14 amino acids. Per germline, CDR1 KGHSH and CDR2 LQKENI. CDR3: CASSPQVSSYEQYF. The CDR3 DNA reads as TGTGCCAGCTCACCACAGGTTAGCTCCTACGAGCAGTACTTC.

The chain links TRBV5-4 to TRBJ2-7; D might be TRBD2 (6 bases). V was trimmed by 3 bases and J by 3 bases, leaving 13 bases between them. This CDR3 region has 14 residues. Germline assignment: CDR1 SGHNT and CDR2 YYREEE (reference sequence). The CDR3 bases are TGTGCCAGCAGCTACGGGACTTGGAACTACGAGCAGTACTTC. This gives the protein CASSYGTWNYEQYF. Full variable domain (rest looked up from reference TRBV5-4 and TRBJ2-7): ETGVTQSPTHLIKTRGQQVTLRCSSQSGHNTVSWYQQALGQGPQFIFQYYREEENGRGNFPPRFSGLQFPNYSSELNVNALELDDSALYLCASSYGTWNYEQYFGPGTRLTVT.

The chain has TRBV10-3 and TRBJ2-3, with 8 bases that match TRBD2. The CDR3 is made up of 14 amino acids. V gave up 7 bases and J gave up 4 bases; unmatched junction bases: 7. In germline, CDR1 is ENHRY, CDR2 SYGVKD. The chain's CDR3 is CAIKGAGGSDTQYF. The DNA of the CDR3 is TGTGCCATCAAAGGCGCGGGAGGTTCAGATACGCAGTATTTT.

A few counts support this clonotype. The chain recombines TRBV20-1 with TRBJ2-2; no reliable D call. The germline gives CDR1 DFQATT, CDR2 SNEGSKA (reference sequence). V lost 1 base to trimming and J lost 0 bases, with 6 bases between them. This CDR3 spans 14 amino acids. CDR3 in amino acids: CSARGITNTGELFF. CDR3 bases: TGCAGTGCTAGAGGGATTACGAACACCGGGGAGCTGTTTTTT.

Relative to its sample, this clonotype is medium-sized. Here the CDR3 reads CASKPSGGYTGELFF. CDR3 in DNA: TGCGCCAGCAAGCCTAGCGGGGGGTACACCGGGGAGCTGTTTTTT. The V and J genes are TRBV5-1 and TRBJ2-2, with TRBD2 matching 11 bases. Germline trimming cut 6 bases from V and 3 bases from J; bases unmatched to any gene: 4. The CDR3 sequence is 15 residues long. Germline loops: CDR1 SGHRS, CDR2 YFSETQ.

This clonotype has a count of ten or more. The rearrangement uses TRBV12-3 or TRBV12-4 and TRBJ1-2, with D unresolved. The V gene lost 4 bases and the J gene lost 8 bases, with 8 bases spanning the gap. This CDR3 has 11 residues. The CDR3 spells CASSWGEGYTF. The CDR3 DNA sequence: TGTGCCAGCAGTTGGGGTGAGGGCTACACCTTC.